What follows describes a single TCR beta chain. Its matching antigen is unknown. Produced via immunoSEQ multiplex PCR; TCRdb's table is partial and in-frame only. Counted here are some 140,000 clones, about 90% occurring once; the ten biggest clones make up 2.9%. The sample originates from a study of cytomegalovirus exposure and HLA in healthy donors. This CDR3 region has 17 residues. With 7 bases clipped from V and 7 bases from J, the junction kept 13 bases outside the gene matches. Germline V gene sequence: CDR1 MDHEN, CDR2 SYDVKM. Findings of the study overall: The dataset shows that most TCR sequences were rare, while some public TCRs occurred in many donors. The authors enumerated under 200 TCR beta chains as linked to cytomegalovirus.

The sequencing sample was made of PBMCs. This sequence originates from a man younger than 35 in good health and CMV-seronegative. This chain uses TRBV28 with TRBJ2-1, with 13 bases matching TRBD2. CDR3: CASTPQLGTSGTNEQFF. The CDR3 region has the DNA TGTGCCAGCACTCCCCAGTTGGGGACTAGCGGGACTAATGAGCAGTTCTTC.